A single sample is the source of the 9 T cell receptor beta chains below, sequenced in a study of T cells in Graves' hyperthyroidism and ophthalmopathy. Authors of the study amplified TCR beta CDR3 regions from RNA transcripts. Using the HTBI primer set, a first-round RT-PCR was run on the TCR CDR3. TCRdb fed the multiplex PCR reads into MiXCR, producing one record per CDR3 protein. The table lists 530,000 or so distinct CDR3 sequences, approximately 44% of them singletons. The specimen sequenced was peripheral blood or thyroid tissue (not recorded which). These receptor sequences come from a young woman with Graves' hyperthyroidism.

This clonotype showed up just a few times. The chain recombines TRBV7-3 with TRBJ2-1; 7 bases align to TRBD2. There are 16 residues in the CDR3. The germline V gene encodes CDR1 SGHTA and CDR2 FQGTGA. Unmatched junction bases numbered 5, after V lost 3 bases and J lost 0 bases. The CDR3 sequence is CASSLEAGISYNEQFF. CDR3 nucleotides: TGTGCCAGCAGCTTGGAAGCGGGGATCTCCTACAATGAGCAGTTCTTC.

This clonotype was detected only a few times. As DNA, the CDR3 is TGTGCCAGCAGCCAAGGGCTAGCGGCCCTGGAAGAGACCCAGTACTTC. This encodes CASSQGLAALEETQYF. The V gene is TRBV3-1, the J gene TRBJ2-5, with 7 bases identical to TRBD2. Germline-derived CDR1 and CDR2 are LGHDT and YNNKEL (reference sequence). V dropped 1 base and J dropped 3; count of bases not matched to a gene: 8. This CDR3 is built from 16 residues.

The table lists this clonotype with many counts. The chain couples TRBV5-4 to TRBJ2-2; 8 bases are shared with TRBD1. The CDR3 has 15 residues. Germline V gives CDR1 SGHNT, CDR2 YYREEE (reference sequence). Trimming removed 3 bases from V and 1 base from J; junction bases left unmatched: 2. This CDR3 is CASSSRGRNTGELFF. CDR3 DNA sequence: TGTGCCAGCAGCTCCAGGGGGCGGAACACCGGGGAGCTGTTTTTT.

CDR3 amino acids: CASSLSRASGDVYEQYF. The CDR3 nucleotides are TGTGCCAGCAGCTTATCCCGGGCTAGCGGGGACGTCTACGAGCAGTACTTC. The chain carries TRBV7-9 and TRBJ2-7; 9 bases line up with TRBD2. Germline trimming cut 2 bases from V and 3 bases from J; bases unmatched to any gene: 11. This CDR3 region has 17 residues. CDR1 and CDR2 from the germline V gene are SEHNR and FQNEAQ (reference sequence).

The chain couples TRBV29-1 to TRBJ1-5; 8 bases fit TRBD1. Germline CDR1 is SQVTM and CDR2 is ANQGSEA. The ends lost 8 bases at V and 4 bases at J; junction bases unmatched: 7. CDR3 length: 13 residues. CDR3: CSPRTGPNQPQHF. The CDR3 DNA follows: TGCAGCCCAAGGACAGGGCCGAATCAGCCCCAGCATTTT.

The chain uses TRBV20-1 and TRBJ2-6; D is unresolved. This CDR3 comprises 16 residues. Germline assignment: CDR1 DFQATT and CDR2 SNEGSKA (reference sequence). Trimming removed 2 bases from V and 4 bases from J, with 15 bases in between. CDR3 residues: CSARHPGGTGANVLTF. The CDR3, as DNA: TGCAGTGCTAGACACCCGGGTGGCACCGGGGCCAACGTCCTGACTTTC.

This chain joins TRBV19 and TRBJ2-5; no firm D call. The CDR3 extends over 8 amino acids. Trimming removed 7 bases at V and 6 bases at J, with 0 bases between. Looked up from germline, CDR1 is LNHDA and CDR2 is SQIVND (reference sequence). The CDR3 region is CASKTQYF. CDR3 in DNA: TGTGCCAGTAAGACCCAGTACTTC.

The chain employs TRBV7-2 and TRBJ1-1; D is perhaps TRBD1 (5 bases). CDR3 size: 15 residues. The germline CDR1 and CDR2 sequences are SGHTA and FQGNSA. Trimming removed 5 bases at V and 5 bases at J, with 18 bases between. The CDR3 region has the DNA TGTGCCAGCAGCGAAAGGGGTGGGGTTCCGACTGAAGCTTTCTTT. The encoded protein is CASSERGGVPTEAFF.

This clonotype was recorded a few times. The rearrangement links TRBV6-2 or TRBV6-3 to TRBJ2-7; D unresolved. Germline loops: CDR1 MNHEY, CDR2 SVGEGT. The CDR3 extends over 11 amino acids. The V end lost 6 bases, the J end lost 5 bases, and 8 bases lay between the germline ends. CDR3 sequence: CASRGSHEQYF. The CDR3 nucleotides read TGTGCCAGCAGGGGTTCCCACGAGCAGTACTTC.